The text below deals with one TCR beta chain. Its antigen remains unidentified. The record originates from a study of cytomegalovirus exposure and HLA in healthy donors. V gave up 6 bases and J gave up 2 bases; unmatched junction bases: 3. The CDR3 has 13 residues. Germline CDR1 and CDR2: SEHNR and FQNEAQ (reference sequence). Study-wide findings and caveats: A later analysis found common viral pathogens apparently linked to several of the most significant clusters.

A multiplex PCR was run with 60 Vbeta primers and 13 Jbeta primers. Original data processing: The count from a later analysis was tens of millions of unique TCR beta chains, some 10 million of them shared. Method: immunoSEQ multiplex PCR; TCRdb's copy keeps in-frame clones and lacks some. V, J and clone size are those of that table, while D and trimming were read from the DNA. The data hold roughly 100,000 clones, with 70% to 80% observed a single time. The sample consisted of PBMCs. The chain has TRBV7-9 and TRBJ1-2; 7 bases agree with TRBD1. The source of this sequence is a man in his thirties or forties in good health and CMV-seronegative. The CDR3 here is CASSGTVNYGYTF. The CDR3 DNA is TGTGCCAGCAGTGGGACAGTCAACTATGGCTACACCTTC.